This T cell receptor beta chain was sequenced during a study of post-analysis software for immune sequencing data (dated by TCRdb to 2014 to 2015). Regarding the complete study: Recorded disease courses included relapsing-remitting, secondary progressive and progressive-relapsing multiple sclerosis, with some patients lacking subtype annotation. The multiple sclerosis patient repertoires were compared with 11 previously published healthy control repertoires from donors aged about 6 to 26 years. A subset of samples was prepared in parallel using single-end sample barcoding, then pooled and co-amplified after Illumina adapter ligation. On the study overall, not on this receptor specifically: Significantly lower normalized Chao1 diversity was found in multiple sclerosis patients than in controls, suggesting substantial peripheral T-cell clonal expansion. Direct clustering with F measure showed strong co-clustering of samples prepared in the same batch, prompting a batch-effect correction. The control group was slightly older than the multiple sclerosis patient group. Several TRBV segments, including TRBV5-6, TRBV5-1 and TRBV20-1, were significantly more frequent in patients than controls.

Library construction relied on PCR. TCRdb shows the sequencer as Illumina HiSeq 2500. To reduce PCR and sequencing biases, unique molecular identifiers were incorporated into the TCR beta cDNA libraries. Some 500,000 cDNA molecules were obtained for every 1 to 10 million input T cells, so each molecule roughly corresponded to one T cell. Patient libraries were prepared and sequenced with the same protocol used for the earlier healthy control dataset. Within a given batch, samples were prepared together, multiplexed and sequenced on the same HiSeq lane. Processing in the source paper ran as follows. Raw barcoded reads were processed with MIGEC, discarding single-read molecular identifier groups before consensus assembly and CDR3 extraction. Clonotype tables were post-analysed with VDJtools, and diversity was normalized by down-sampling all datasets to the smallest sample size. To correct batch-related cross-sample contamination, repertoire overlap clustering matched CDR3 amino acid sequences but not nucleotide sequences. TCRdb handled the public reads itself, with Q25 trimming in fastp and clone calling in MiXCR, and kept productive beta chains. Each CDR3 protein gets just one entry, which takes the most common genes and DNA from the rows behind it. TCRdb's processing, not the authors', yielded these V and J calls. Here the sample has fewer than 850,000 distinct CDR3 sequences; under 60% occur a single time. Just under 5% of the sample rests with the top ten.

Sequences LNHNV (CDR1) and YYDKDF (CDR2) are obtained from the germline V gene (reference sequence). From cysteine to phenylalanine, the CDR3 is 15 amino acids long. Of the read, only the CDR3 DNA is kept; its 45 bases are in frame from base 1. The junction carries 7 bases between V and J, which are trimmed by 1 base and 0 bases respectively. To demonstrate the VDJtools post-analysis software, the study profiled TCR beta repertoires from the peripheral blood of under 15 young patients with multiple sclerosis. The patients with multiple sclerosis were children and adolescents between about 6 and 16 years of age. For this clonotype: Its binding antigen is unknown. No base quality information exists; no much larger clone differs at one position.

This sequence uses TRBV15 and TRBJ2-4; no D segment can be confidently identified. The sample comprised blood. This sequence originates from a girl between 5 and 17 years old with multiple sclerosis. CDR3 region: CATSRGVIAKNIQYF. The DNA sequence is given as TGTGCCACCAGCAGAGGGGTAATAGCCAAAAACATTCAGTACTTC. When the CDR3 is completed using the reference TRBV15 and TRBJ2-4 genes on either side, the full variable domain is DAMVIQNPRYQVTQFGKPVTLSCSQTLNHNVMYWYQQKSSQAPKLLFHYYDKDFNNEADTPDNFQSRRPNTSFCFLDIRSPGLGDTAMYLCATSRGVIAKNIQYFGAGTRLSVL.